The present T cell receptor beta chain was sequenced within a study of T cell changes during pregnancy in multiple sclerosis. V shed 2 bases, J shed 3 bases, and the junction held 6 bases outside the gene matches. Germline V lookup: CDR1 SEHNR, CDR2 FQNEAQ (reference sequence). The CDR3 has 15 residues. Clones were read by immunoSEQ multiplex PCR, and TCRdb kept only the in-frame ones, dropping some. The sample lists over 70,000 clones; 90% to 95% were seen once. This sequence joins TRBV7-9 and TRBJ1-1, with 7 nucleotides matching TRBD1. Sequencing used peripheral blood, obtained in the third trimester of pregnancy. This sequence originates from a female donor with multiple sclerosis, enrolled in a pregnancy study. This CDR3 is CASSLRPGGDTEAFF. In DNA form, the CDR3 reads TGTGCCAGCAGCTTAAGGCCAGGGGGAGACACTGAAGCTTTCTTT. Drawing the rest from reference TRBV7-9 and TRBJ1-1, the complete variable domain is DTGVSQNPRHKITKRGQNVTFRCDPISEHNRLYWYRQTLGQGPEFLTYFQNEAQLEKSRLLSDRFSAERPKGSFSTLEIQRTEQGDSAMYLCASSLRPGGDTEAFFGQGTRLTVV.